This TCR beta chain stems from a study of blood T cell repertoires in COVID-19. V shed 1 base and J 0 bases; nucleotides not matched to a gene: 7. From germline, CDR1 is MGHRA and CDR2 YSYEKL. The CDR3 has 18 residues. In the authors' methods: Reference gene primer amplification yielded estimated nucleated cell counts. Repertoires were generated with immunoSEQ multiplex PCR, while TCRdb's copy carries only in-frame clones and drops some. The V and J calls and clone size come from that table; D and trimming were worked out from the DNA. The sample carries roughly 140,000 clones, around 84% recorded once.

The sample comprised peripheral blood. The receptor's source is a woman in her fifties or sixties in a cohort sampled during active or convalescent COVID-19. The chain is built from TRBV4-1 and TRBJ2-4; 9 bases match TRBD1. The CDR3 DNA follows: TGCGCCAGCAGCCAAGGCACAGGGGGCTTCTTAGCCAAAAACATTCAGTACTTC. This encodes CASSQGTGGFLAKNIQYF.